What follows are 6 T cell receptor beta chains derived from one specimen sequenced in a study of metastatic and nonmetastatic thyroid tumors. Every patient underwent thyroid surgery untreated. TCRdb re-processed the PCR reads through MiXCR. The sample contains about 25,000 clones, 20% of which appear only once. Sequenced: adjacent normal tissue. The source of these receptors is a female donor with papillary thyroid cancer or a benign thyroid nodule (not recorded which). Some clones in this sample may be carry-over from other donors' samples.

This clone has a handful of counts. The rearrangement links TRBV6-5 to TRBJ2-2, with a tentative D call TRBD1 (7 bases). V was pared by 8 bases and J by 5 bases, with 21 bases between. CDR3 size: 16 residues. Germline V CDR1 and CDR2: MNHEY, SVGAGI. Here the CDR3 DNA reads TGTGCCAGCTCTCAGGCCAGGGGGGCGGGGACCGGGGAGCTGTTTTTT. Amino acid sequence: CASSQARGAGTGELFF.

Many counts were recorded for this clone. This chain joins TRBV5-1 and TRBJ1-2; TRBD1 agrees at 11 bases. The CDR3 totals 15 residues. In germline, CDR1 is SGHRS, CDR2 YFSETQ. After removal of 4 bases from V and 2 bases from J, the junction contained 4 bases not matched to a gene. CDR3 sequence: CASSDGTGGNYGYTF. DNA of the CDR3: TGCGCCAGCAGCGACGGGACAGGGGGGAACTATGGCTACACCTTC. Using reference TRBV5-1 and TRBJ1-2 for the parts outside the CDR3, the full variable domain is KAGVTQTPRYLIKTRGQQVTLSCSPISGHRSVSWYQQTPGQGLQFLFEYFSETQRNKGNFPGRFSGRQFSNSRSEMNVSTLELGDSALYLCASSDGTGGNYGYTFGSGTRLTVV.

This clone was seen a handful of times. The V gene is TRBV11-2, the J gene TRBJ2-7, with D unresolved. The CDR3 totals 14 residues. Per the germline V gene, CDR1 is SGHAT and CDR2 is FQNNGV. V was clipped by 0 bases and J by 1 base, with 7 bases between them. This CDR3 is CASSLDGYSYEQYF. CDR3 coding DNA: TGTGCCAGCAGCTTAGATGGCTATTCCTACGAGCAGTACTTC.

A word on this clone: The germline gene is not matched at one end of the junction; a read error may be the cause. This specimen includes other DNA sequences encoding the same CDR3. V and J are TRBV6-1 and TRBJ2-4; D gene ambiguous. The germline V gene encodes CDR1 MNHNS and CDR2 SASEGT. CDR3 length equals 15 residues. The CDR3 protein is CASSDLIRAKNIQYF. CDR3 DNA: TGCGCCAGCAGTGATCTTATACGAGCCAAAAACATTCAGTACTTC.

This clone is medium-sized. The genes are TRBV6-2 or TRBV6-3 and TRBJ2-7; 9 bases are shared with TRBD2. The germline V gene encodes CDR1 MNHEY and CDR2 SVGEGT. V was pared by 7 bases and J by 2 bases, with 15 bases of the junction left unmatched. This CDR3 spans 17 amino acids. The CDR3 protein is CASTQGAGGLNAYEQYF. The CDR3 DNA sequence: TGTGCCAGCACCCAAGGGGCGGGGGGGCTGAACGCCTACGAGCAGTACTTC.

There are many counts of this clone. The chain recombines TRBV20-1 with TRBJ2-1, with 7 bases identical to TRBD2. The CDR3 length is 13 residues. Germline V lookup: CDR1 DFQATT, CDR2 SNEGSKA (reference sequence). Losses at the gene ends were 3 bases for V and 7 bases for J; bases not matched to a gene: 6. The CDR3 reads CSARGTTNNEQFF. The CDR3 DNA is TGCAGTGCTAGGGGGACTACTAATAATGAGCAGTTCTTC.